Described below is a single T cell receptor beta chain sequence and its context. Germline V gene lookup returns CDR1 SGHTA and CDR2 FQGNSA. V was clipped by 3 bases and J by 5 bases, with 4 bases between them. The CDR3 contains 12 residues. The assay was immunoSEQ multiplex PCR, and TCRdb's table has in-frame clones only and misses some. The sample carries about 430,000 clones, more than 70% recorded once. The record originates from a study of blood T cell repertoires in COVID-19. The wider study: The study drew acute and convalescent COVID-19 samples from the United States, Italy and Spain. Sources were T cells, B-cell-depleted T cells, or PBMCs; the material itself was cDNA or gDNA.

Those enrolled, adults aged about 18 to 95 years, came from around 25 US areas. The chain combines TRBV7-2 with TRBJ1-4; D not certain. The specimen was PBMCs or T cells enriched from blood (not recorded which). The clonotype comes from a woman between 18 and 29 years old who had been exposed to COVID-19. The CDR3 nucleotides are TGTGCCAGCAGCTTCTCCAATGAAAAACTGTTTTTT. It translates to CASSFSNEKLFF. The entire variable domain, with the rest obtained from reference TRBV7-2 and TRBJ1-4, is as follows: GAGVSQSPSNKVTEKGKDVELRCDPISGHTALYWYRQSLGQGLEFLIYFQGNSAPDKSGLPSDRFSAERTGGSVSTLTIQRTQQEDSAVYLCASSFSNEKLFFGSGTQLSVL.